What follows are 24 T cell receptor beta chains derived from one specimen sequenced in a study of blood T cell repertoires in COVID-19 (dated by TCRdb to the early 2020s). Library preparation used the immunoSEQ multiplex PCR assay. TCRdb holds this immuneACCESS table with in-frame rearrangements only. Some clones are missing; in checked studies, unresolved V genes explain under half, and the rest has no known cause. The sample data list about 150,000 clones, and around four fifths of these were observed just once. The top ten clones comprise more than 5% of the sample. Sequenced sample: PBMCs or T cells enriched from blood (not recorded which). The receptors here all came from a middle-aged woman who had recovered from COVID-19.

The chain uses TRBV3-1 (or the pseudogene TRBV3-2) and TRBJ2-7; a weak D match, TRBD1 (5 bases). CDR1 LGHDT and CDR2 YNNKEL come from the germline V gene (reference sequence). The V end lost 0 bases, the J end lost 7 bases, and 13 bases lay between the germline ends. The CDR3 extends over 14 amino acids. The CDR3 reads CASSQDLTGLEQYF. DNA of the CDR3: TGTGCCAGCAGCCAAGATCTCACAGGTTTAGAGCAGTACTTC.

This chain uses TRBV14 with TRBJ1-3; 8 bases map to TRBD1. The germline V gene has CDR1 SGHDN and CDR2 FVKESK. Trimming cost V 5 bases and J 7 bases; bases outside gene matches: 10. The CDR3 contains 15 residues. Here the CDR3 DNA reads TGTGCCAGCAGCACCCGACAGGGGATAGGGAACACCATATATTTT. Its translation: CASSTRQGIGNTIYF.

This chain connects TRBV7-9 to TRBJ2-2; possibly TRBD1 for D (5 bases). The V gene's germline CDR1 is SEHNR and CDR2 FQNEAQ (reference sequence). The CDR3 loop spans 16 amino acids. Trimming stripped 10 bases from V and 0 bases from J, with 18 bases between. In nucleotides, the CDR3 is TGTGCCACCCCGCTGATTAGGGGTACGAACACCGGGGAGCTGTTTTTT. Its translation: CATPLIRGTNTGELFF.

This chain links TRBV9 with TRBJ1-1, with 8 bases matching TRBD1. Per the germline V gene, CDR1 is SGDLS and CDR2 is YYNGEE. The CDR3 loop spans 16 amino acids. V was clipped by 0 bases and J by 3 bases; unmatched bases: 7. CDR3 residues: CASSVGYRGSYTEAFF. The CDR3 nucleotides are TGTGCCAGCAGCGTAGGATACAGGGGGAGTTACACTGAAGCTTTCTTT.

V is TRBV5-4 and J is TRBJ2-1, with 7 bases that match TRBD1. This CDR3 comprises 15 residues. CDR1 is SGHNT, CDR2 YYREEE, per germline (reference sequence). V was pared by 4 bases and J by 5 bases, with 9 bases of the junction left unmatched. CDR3 sequence: CASSRPGTADNEQFF. DNA of the CDR3: TGTGCCAGCAGCCGCCCGGGGACAGCCGACAATGAGCAGTTCTTC.

This chain connects TRBV19 to TRBJ1-2; the match to TRBD1 covers 7 bases. The V segment lost 4 bases and the J segment 3 bases; nucleotides outside the gene matches: 8. Germline V gives CDR1 LNHDA, CDR2 SQIVND (reference sequence). The CDR3 length is 15 residues. The CDR3 nucleotides read TGTGCCAGTAGTACAAGACAGGGAGAAGACTATGGCTACACCTTC. It encodes CASSTRQGEDYGYTF.

The chain joins TRBV30 to TRBJ2-5; 15 bases agree with TRBD2. The CDR3 runs to 19 residues. The V gene end was trimmed by 5 bases and the J gene end by 1 base; junction bases not matched to a gene: 14. CDR1 is GTSNPN and CDR2 is SVGIG in the germline V gene (reference sequence). CDR3 sequence reads: CAWPLFGLAGGKSQETQYF. For the CDR3, the DNA is TGTGCCTGGCCACTTTTCGGACTAGCGGGGGGGAAGAGCCAAGAGACCCAGTACTTC. Drawing the rest from reference TRBV30 and TRBJ2-5, the complete variable domain is SQTIHQWPATLVQPVGSPLSLECTVEGTSNPNLYWYRQAAGRGLQLLFYSVGIGQISSEVPQNLSASRPQDRQFILSSKKLLLSDSGFYLCAWPLFGLAGGKSQETQYFGPGTRLLVL.

The chain employs TRBV28 and TRBJ1-2; 10 bases line up with TRBD1. Per the germline V gene, CDR1 is MDHEN and CDR2 is SYDVKM. V dropped 6 bases and J dropped 4; count of bases not matched to a gene: 5. The CDR3 extends over 14 amino acids. The CDR3: CASSDRGRVYGYTF. CDR3 DNA: TGTGCCAGCAGCGACAGGGGGCGCGTCTATGGCTACACCTTC.

This chain connects TRBV3-1 (or the pseudogene TRBV3-2) to TRBJ2-6; D call uncertain. This CDR3 contains 14 residues. Germline V CDR1 and CDR2: LGHDT, YNNKEL (reference sequence). V lost 1 base and J 2 bases, leaving 3 bases between the germline ends. CDR3 DNA sequence: TGTGCCAGCAGCCAAGCAGCTGGGGCCAACGTCCTGACTTTC. It codes for CASSQAAGANVLTF.

The rearrangement links TRBV2 to TRBJ1-1; 8 bases fit TRBD1. The ends lost 4 bases at V and 3 bases at J; junction bases unmatched: 4. Germline CDR1 and CDR2: SNHLY and FYNNEI. The CDR3 is 14 residues long. CDR3 DNA sequence: TGTGCCAGCAGTGGCAGGGGGCAATACACTGAAGCTTTCTTT. As protein: CASSGRGQYTEAFF.

This clone was counted a single time. The chain uses TRBV9 and TRBJ2-1; 12 nucleotides line up with TRBD2. Germline trimming cut 3 bases from V and 4 bases from J; bases unmatched to any gene: 5. The CDR3 has 16 amino acids. Per germline, CDR1 SGDLS and CDR2 YYNGEE. The CDR3 DNA reads TGTGCCAGCAGCGCTCTAGCGGGGGGGCCTTACAATGAGCAGTTCTTC. This encodes CASSALAGGPYNEQFF. Supplemented by reference TRBV9 and TRBJ2-1, the full variable domain reads DSGVTQTPKHLITATGQRVTLRCSPRSGDLSVYWYQQSLDQGLQFLIQYYNGEERAKGNILERFSAQQFPDLHSELNLSSLELGDSALYFCASSALAGGPYNEQFFGPGTRLTVL.

The chain recombines TRBV4-1 with TRBJ1-1; D possibly corresponds to TRBD1 (6 bases). The CDR3 is 12 residues long. Germline values: CDR1 MGHRA, CDR2 YSYEKL. V was trimmed by 6 bases and J by 4 bases, leaving 9 bases between them. The CDR3 nucleotides are TGCGCCAGCAGACAGGGTTTCACTGAAGCTTTCTTT. It translates to CASRQGFTEAFF.

CDR3 nucleotides: TGTGCCAGCAGCTTAGATTTCTCCCGGGATGCGGTAGATACGCAGTATTTT. Its translation: CASSLDFSRDAVDTQYF. The chain links TRBV7-6 to TRBJ2-3, with D possibly being TRBD2 (5 bases). This CDR3 contains 17 residues. The germline gives CDR1 SGHVS, CDR2 FNYEAQ. Between the trimmed V and J ends, which lost 1 base and 5 bases, there was a span of 19 bases. Using reference TRBV7-6 and TRBJ2-3 for the parts outside the CDR3, the full variable domain is GAGVSQSPRYKVTKRGQDVALRCDPISGHVSLYWYRQALGQGPEFLTYFNYEAQQDKSGLPNDRFSAERPEGSISTLTIQRTEQRDSAMYRCASSLDFSRDAVDTQYFGPGTRLTVL.

The genes are TRBV7-9 and TRBJ2-7; D might be TRBD2 (5 bases). Germline V gene data show CDR1 as SEHNR and CDR2 as FQNEAQ (reference sequence). The V gene lost 1 base and the J gene lost 4 bases, with 14 bases spanning the gap. This CDR3 has 15 residues. CDR3 sequence: CASSLGMGEFYEQYF. The CDR3 DNA sequence: TGTGCCAGCAGCTTAGGGATGGGAGAATTTTACGAGCAGTACTTC.

The gene calls are TRBV19 and TRBJ2-1, with D hard to call. The CDR3 runs to 13 residues. Germline CDR1 reads LNHDA; CDR2 reads SQIVND (reference sequence). V dropped 0 bases and J dropped 4 bases, with 4 bases sitting between them. CDR3 sequence reads: CASSIDQYNEQFF. The DNA of the CDR3 is TGTGCCAGTAGTATAGATCAGTACAATGAGCAGTTCTTC.

This clone was seen a single time. V is TRBV5-1 and J is TRBJ2-7, with D possibly TRBD1 on 6 matching bases. The length of the CDR3 is 14 residues. Deletions cut 4 bases from V and 4 bases from J, with 15 bases between. Looked up from germline, CDR1 is SGHRS and CDR2 is YFSETQ. The CDR3 region is CASSPDGQPYEQYF. In nucleotides, the CDR3 is TGCGCCAGCAGCCCCGACGGACAGCCATACGAGCAGTACTTC.

The CDR3 is CASSSLAGVGQETQYF. CDR3 in DNA: TGTGCCAGCAGTTCTCTAGCGGGAGTGGGGCAAGAGACCCAGTACTTC. The chain employs TRBV27 and TRBJ2-5, with 10 bases identical to TRBD2. CDR1 MNHEY and CDR2 SMNVEV come from the germline V gene (reference sequence). This CDR3 contains 16 residues. V shed 4 bases, J shed 2 bases, and the junction held 7 bases outside the gene matches.

V and J are TRBV5-1 and TRBJ1-4; D remains ambiguous. Trimming cost V 5 bases and J 6 bases, with 14 bases left between them. Germline loops: CDR1 SGHRS, CDR2 YFSETQ. CDR3 length equals 14 residues. The CDR3 DNA sequence: TGCGCCAGCAGTCGGATCATACGGGATGAAAAACTGTTTTTT. It yields the protein CASSRIIRDEKLFF.

The chain has TRBV2 and TRBJ1-4; D perhaps matches TRBD1 (6 bases). The CDR3 is 14 amino acids. V lost 7 bases and J 12 bases, leaving 21 bases between the germline ends. The germline gives CDR1 SNHLY, CDR2 FYNNEI. CDR3 region: CASKSDRNNVELFF. Written as DNA, the CDR3 is TGTGCCAGCAAATCGGACAGAAATAATGTAGAACTGTTTTTT. Drawing the rest from reference TRBV2 and TRBJ1-4, the complete variable domain is EPEVTQTPSHQVTQMGQEVILRCVPISNHLYFYWYRQILGQKVEFLVSFYNNEISEKSEIFDDQFSVERPDGSNFTLKIRSTKLEDSAMYFCASKSDRNNVELFFGSGTQLSVL.

The chain uses TRBV29-1 and TRBJ1-5; D ambiguous. The CDR3 consists of 16 residues. V was pared by 8 bases and J by 7 bases, with 27 bases between. Per the germline V gene, CDR1 is SQVTM and CDR2 is ANQGSEA. In DNA, the CDR3 is TGCAGCCGTTTCGGGCAGCCCCTAAATAGCGGGCAGCCCCAGCATTTT. Protein product: CSRFGQPLNSGQPQHF. The entire variable domain, with the rest obtained from reference TRBV29-1 and TRBJ1-5, is as follows: SAVISQKPSRDICQRGTSLTIQCQVDSQVTMMFWYRQQPGQSLTLIATANQGSEATYESGFVIDKFPISRPNLTFSTLTVSNMSPEDSSIYLCSRFGQPLNSGQPQHFGDGTRLSIL.

This clone was counted once. The chain uses TRBV3-1 (or the pseudogene TRBV3-2) and TRBJ1-5, with D unresolved. Trimming took off 3 bases at V and 5 bases at J, with 14 bases between the two ends. CDR3 length equals 15 residues. Germline CDR1 reads LGHDT; CDR2 reads YNNKEL (reference sequence). The CDR3 spells CASSQSWASDQPQHF. The DNA for the CDR3 is TGTGCCAGCAGCCAGAGCTGGGCCTCCGATCAGCCCCAGCATTTT.

The chain links TRBV15 to TRBJ1-1, with 7 bases identical to TRBD1. CDR3 length: 15 amino acids. Looked up from germline, CDR1 is LNHNV and CDR2 is YYDKDF (reference sequence). V shed 3 bases, J shed 0 bases, and the junction held 4 bases outside the gene matches. DNA of the CDR3: TGTGCCACCAGCAGGGGACAGCCCATGAACACTGAAGCTTTCTTT. This translates into CATSRGQPMNTEAFF. Complete variable domain (other parts from reference TRBV15 and TRBJ1-1): DAMVIQNPRYQVTQFGKPVTLSCSQTLNHNVMYWYQQKSSQAPKLLFHYYDKDFNNEADTPDNFQSRRPNTSFCFLDIRSPGLGDTAMYLCATSRGQPMNTEAFFGQGTRLTVV.

The chain joins TRBV19 to TRBJ2-1; no reliable D call. The CDR3 has 15 amino acids. Germline V gives CDR1 LNHDA, CDR2 SQIVND (reference sequence). Trimming left V 5 bases short and J 4 bases short, with 15 bases between. CDR3 sequence (DNA): TGTGCCAGTAGTCTGGAGCGCGACGTATACAATGAGCAGTTCTTC. Its protein is CASSLERDVYNEQFF.

The sample holds one count of this clone. The gene calls are TRBV30 and TRBJ1-4, with 10 bases identical to TRBD1. The germline gives CDR1 GTSNPN, CDR2 SVGIG (reference sequence). V shed 2 bases, J shed 5 bases, and the junction held 5 bases outside the gene matches. The CDR3 is 15 residues long. The CDR3 sequence is CAWSNWDRGNEKLFF. The CDR3 coding sequence is TGTGCCTGGAGTAACTGGGACAGGGGAAATGAAAAACTGTTTTTT.